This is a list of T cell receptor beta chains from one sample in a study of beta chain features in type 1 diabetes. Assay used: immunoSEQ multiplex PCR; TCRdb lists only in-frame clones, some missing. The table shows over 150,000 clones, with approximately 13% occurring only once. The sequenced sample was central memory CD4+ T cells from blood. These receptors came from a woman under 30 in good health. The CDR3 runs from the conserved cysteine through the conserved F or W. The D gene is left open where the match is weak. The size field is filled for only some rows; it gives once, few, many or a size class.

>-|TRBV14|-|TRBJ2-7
CASSQGRGTGTYEQYF
TGTGCCAGCAGCCAAGGGCGGGGGACAGGAACCTACGAGCAGTACTTC
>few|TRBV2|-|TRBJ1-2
CASSVLTQNYGYTF
TGTGCCAGCAGTGTTTTGACTCAGAACTATGGCTACACCTTC
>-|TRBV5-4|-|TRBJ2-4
CASSLDRENIQYF
TGTGCCAGCAGCTTGGACAGGGAGAACATTCAGTACTTC
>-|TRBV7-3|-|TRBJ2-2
CASSLQANTGELFF
TGTGCCAGCAGCCTACAGGCAAACACCGGGGAGCTGTTTTTT
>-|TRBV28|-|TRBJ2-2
CASSLRGYTGELFF
TGTGCCAGCAGTTTGCGAGGTTACACCGGGGAGCTGTTTTTT
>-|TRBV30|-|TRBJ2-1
CACLRESPSNEQFF
TGTGCCTGTTTAAGGGAGTCTCCCAGCAATGAGCAGTTCTTC
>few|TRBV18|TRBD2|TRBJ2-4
CASSSGLAGSKNIQYF
TGTGCCAGCTCGAGCGGACTAGCGGGAAGCAAAAACATTCAGTACTTC
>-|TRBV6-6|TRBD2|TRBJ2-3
CASSYGGRADTQYF
TGTGCCAGCAGTTACGGCGGGAGGGCAGATACGCAGTATTTT
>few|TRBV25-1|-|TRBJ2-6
CASSEFSGANVLTF
TGTGCCAGCAGTGAATTCTCCGGGGCCAACGTCCTGACTTTC
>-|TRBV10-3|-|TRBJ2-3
CAIRSETDTQYF
TGTGCCATCAGGAGCGAAACAGATACGCAGTATTTT
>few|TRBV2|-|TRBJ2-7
CASYPGGTVSYEQYF
TGTGCCAGCTACCCCGGAGGGACAGTCTCCTACGAGCAGTACTTC
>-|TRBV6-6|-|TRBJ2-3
CASSRADTQYF
TGTGCCAGCAGTCGCGCAGATACGCAGTATTTT
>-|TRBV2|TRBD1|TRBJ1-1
CASSESTGAVAYTEAFF
TGTGCCAGCAGTGAAAGCACAGGGGCGGTCGCCTACACTGAAGCTTTCTTT
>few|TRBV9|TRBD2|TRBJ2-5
CASSARLAGAGSEETQYF
TGTGCCAGCAGCGCCCGACTAGCGGGAGCAGGGTCTGAAGAGACCCAGTACTTC
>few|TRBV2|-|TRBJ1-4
CASSVGQNNEKLFF
TGTGCCAGCAGTGTGGGGCAGAATAATGAAAAACTGTTTTTT
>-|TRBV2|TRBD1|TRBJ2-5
CASRLQQGSETQYF
TGTGCCAGCAGGCTCCAACAGGGGTCGGAGACCCAGTACTTC
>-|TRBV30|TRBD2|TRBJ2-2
CAWSGGLAGSGELFF
TGTGCCTGGAGTGGCGGACTAGCGGGCTCCGGGGAGCTGTTTTTT
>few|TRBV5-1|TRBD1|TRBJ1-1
CASGRRTGNTEAFF
TGCGCCAGCGGGAGACGGACAGGGAACACTGAAGCTTTCTTT
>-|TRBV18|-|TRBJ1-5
CASSPGTIQPQHF
TGTGCCAGCTCACCTGGGACTATTCAGCCCCAGCATTTT
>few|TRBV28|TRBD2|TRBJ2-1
CASSASGMSSYNEQFF
TGTGCCAGCAGTGCTAGCGGGATGAGCTCCTACAATGAGCAGTTCTTC
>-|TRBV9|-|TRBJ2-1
CASSVGSGPYNEQFF
TGTGCCAGCAGCGTAGGAAGCGGTCCCTACAATGAGCAGTTCTTC
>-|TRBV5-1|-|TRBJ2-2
CASSFGSSVNTGELFF
TGCGCCAGCAGCTTTGGGTCTAGCGTCAACACCGGGGAGCTGTTTTTT
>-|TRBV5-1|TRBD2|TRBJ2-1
CASSSGLRPLGVGGVPEFF
TGCGCCAGCAGCTCTGGACTCCGTCCTCTCGGCGTGGGGGGGGTGCCGGAGTTCTTC
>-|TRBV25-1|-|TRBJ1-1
CASSDTGAGVRTEAFF
TGTGCCAGCAGTGACACCGGGGCAGGGGTACGGACTGAAGCTTTCTTT
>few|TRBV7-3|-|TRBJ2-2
CASSLQGGDTGELFF
TGTGCCAGCAGCTTACAGGGTGGGGACACCGGGGAGCTGTTTTTT
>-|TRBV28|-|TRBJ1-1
CASSLRGRAEAFF
TGTGCCAGCAGTTTACGAGGGCGGGCTGAAGCTTTCTTT
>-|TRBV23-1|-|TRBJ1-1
CASSQSLETEAFF
TGCGCCAGCAGTCAATCGTTGGAGACTGAAGCTTTCTTT
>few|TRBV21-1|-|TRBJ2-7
CASIYSDSGYEQYF
TGTGCCAGCATCTATTCGGACAGCGGCTACGAGCAGTACTTC
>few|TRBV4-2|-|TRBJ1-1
CASSQRKGAPQDTEAFF
TGTGCCAGCAGCCAAAGAAAAGGGGCTCCCCAGGACACTGAAGCTTTCTTT
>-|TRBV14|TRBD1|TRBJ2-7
CASSPSPGQGRVGHEQYF
TGTGCCAGCAGCCCGAGCCCCGGACAGGGCCGTGTGGGCCACGAGCAGTACTTC
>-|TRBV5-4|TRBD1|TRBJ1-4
CASRQGGTNEKLFF
TGTGCCAGCAGGCAAGGGGGCACCAATGAAAAACTGTTTTTT
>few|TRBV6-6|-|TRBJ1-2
CASSPTGSGGGYTF
TGTGCCAGCAGCCCTACAGGGTCGGGGGGTGGCTACACCTTC
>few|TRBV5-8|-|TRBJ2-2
CASSRPTGLNTGELFF
TGTGCCAGCAGCCGCCCGACCGGACTGAACACCGGGGAGCTGTTTTTT
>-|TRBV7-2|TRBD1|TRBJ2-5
CASSSSGTAQETQYF
TGTGCCAGCAGCTCTTCCGGGACAGCGCAAGAGACCCAGTACTTC
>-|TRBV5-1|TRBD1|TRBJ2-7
CASSLWTGDEQYF
TGCGCCAGCAGCCTATGGACAGGGGACGAGCAGTACTTC
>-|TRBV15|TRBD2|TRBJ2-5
CATRQTSGGQETQYF
TGTGCCACTCGCCAGACTAGCGGGGGTCAAGAGACCCAGTACTTC
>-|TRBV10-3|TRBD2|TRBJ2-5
CAISEGTSGRTETQYF
TGTGCCATCAGTGAGGGGACTAGCGGGAGAACTGAGACCCAGTACTTC
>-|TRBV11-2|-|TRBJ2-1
CASSLGGRDEQFF
TGTGCCAGCAGCTTAGGAGGGCGGGATGAGCAGTTCTTC
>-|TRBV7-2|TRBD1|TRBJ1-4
CASSLGQGGSYEKLFF
TGTGCCAGCAGCCTCGGACAGGGAGGGTCTTATGAAAAACTGTTTTTT
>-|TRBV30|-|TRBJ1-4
CAWKSWTDNEKLFF
TGTGCCTGGAAGTCTTGGACAGATAATGAAAAACTGTTTTTT
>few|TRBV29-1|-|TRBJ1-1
CSVGGGDGTEAFF
TGCAGCGTTGGTGGAGGGGACGGCACTGAAGCTTTCTTT
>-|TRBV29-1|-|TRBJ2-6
CSVAAAGYNSGANVLTF
TGCAGCGTTGCGGCGGCAGGGTATAACTCTGGGGCCAACGTCCTGACTTTC
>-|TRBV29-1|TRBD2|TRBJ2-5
CSVVAGAGETQYF
TGCAGCGTAGTAGCGGGAGCTGGAGAGACCCAGTACTTC
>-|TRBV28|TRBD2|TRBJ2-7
CASSSPRPRTSGSAYEQYF
TGTGCCAGCAGTTCCCCCCGACCACGGACTAGCGGGAGTGCGTACGAGCAGTACTTC
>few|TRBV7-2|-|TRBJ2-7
CASSSSRYEQYF
TGTGCCAGCAGCTCAAGCCGATACGAGCAGTACTTC
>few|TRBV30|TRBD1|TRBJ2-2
CAWTAGGSAGELFF
TGTGCCTGGACGGCAGGGGGCTCTGCCGGGGAGCTGTTTTTT
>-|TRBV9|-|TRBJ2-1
CASSTGTSSGSPYNEQFF
TGTGCCAGCAGCACCGGGACTTCTTCGGGATCGCCCTACAATGAGCAGTTCTTC
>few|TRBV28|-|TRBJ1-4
CASSLSGTNEKLFF
TGTGCCAGCAGTTTATCAGGAACTAATGAAAAACTGTTTTTT
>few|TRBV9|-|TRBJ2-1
CASSVAQGNNEQFF
TGTGCCAGCAGCGTAGCACAGGGAAACAATGAGCAGTTCTTC
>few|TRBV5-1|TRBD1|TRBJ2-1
CASTPGQLYNEQFF
TGCGCCAGCACCCCGGGACAGCTGTACAATGAGCAGTTCTTC
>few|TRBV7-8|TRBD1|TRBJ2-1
CASSLDLQGYNEQFF
TGTGCCAGCAGCTTGGACCTACAGGGGTACAATGAGCAGTTCTTC
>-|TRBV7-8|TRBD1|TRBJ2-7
CASSSGTGGREQYF
TGTGCCAGCAGCTCCGGGACAGGCGGGCGCGAGCAGTACTTC
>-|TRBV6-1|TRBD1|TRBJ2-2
CASRGTGGVTGELFF
TGTGCCAGCAGGGGGACAGGGGGCGTTACCGGGGAGCTGTTTTTT
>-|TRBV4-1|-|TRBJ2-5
CASSQVTSGQETQYF
TGCGCCAGCAGCCAAGTAACCAGCGGACAAGAGACCCAGTACTTC